This T cell receptor beta chain is drawn from a study of PD-1 blockade in classical Hodgkin lymphoma. Study-wide background: Patients were dosed intravenously with nivolumab at 3 mg/kg every 2 weeks.

Every patient experienced relapse after autologous stem cell transplantation, and brentuximab vedotin exposure varied. The data were produced by immunoSEQ multiplex PCR, yet TCRdb's version contains in-frame clones alone and is incomplete. The sample comprises fewer than 45,000 clones, about 79% of which are singletons, and approximately 11% rests with the top ten. Note on this clone: Antigen: not known.

Study-wide results and caveats: According to reports, newly diagnosed patients had lower baseline TCR diversity than healthy donors, and relapsed/refractory patients had lower baseline TCR diversity still. At C4D1, TCR diversity had climbed significantly for CD4+ cells, though not for CD8+ cells. Whoever responded completely had baseline diversity much like that seen in newly diagnosed patients.

The source material was peripheral blood mononuclear cells (PBMCs), sampled at baseline. The sequence derives from a human donor with classical Hodgkin lymphoma.

The CDR3 sequence is CASRGTSGGSYNEQFF. As DNA, the CDR3 is TGTGCCAGCAGGGGGACTAGCGGGGGCTCCTACAATGAGCAGTTCTTC. The chain combines TRBV28 with TRBJ2-1, with TRBD2 matching 14 bases. Trimming took 6 bases from V and 0 from J; bases not matched to a gene: 1. The germline gives CDR1 MDHEN, CDR2 SYDVKM. The CDR3 sequence is 16 residues long.